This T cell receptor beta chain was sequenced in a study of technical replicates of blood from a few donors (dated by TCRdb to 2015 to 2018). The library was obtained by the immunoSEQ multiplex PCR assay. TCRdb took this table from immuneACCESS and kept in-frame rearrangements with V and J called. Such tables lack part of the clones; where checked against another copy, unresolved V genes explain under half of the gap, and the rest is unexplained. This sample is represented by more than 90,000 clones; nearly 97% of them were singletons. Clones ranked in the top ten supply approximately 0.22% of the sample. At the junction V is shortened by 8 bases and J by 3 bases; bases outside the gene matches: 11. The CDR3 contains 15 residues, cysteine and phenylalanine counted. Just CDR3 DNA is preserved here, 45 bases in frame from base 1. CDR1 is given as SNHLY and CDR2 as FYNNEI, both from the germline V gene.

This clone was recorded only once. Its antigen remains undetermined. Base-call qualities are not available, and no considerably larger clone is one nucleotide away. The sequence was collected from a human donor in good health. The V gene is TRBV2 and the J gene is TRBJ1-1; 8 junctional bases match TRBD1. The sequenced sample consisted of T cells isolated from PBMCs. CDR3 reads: CASQTSRGPDTEAFF. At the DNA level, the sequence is TGTGCCAGCCAGACGAGCAGGGGGCCTGACACTGAAGCTTTCTTT.